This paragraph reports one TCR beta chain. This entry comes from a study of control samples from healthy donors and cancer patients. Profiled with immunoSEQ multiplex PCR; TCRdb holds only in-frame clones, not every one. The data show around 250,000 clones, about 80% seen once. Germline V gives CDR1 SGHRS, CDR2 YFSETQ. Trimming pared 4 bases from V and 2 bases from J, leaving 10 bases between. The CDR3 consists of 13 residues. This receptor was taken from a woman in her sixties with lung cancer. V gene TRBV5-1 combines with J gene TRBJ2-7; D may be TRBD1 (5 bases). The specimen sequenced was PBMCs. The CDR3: CASSPGKAYEQYF. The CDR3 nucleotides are TGCGCCAGCAGCCCAGGGAAAGCCTACGAGCAGTACTTC.